This T cell receptor (beta chain) was profiled in a study of beta chain features in type 1 diabetes. What was sequenced were expressed TCRB transcripts, since all of the isolated RNA had been reverse transcribed. Data came from immunoSEQ multiplex PCR; TCRdb stores just in-frame clones and leaves some out. The data contain under 200,000 clones, less than 9.5% of them seen just once; the ten biggest clones take up 0.55% to 0.65%. A remark on this clone: Its antigen is unidentified.

The CDR3 sequence is 16 residues long. Germline-derived CDR1 and CDR2 are SNHLY and FYNNEI. The trim removed 7 bases at V and 7 bases at J, leaving 18 bases unmatched. Via CD45RO/CCR7/CD25/CD127/CD95/CD27, cells of the CD4+ naive, central memory, regulatory and stem cell-like memory subsets were sorted. General study results and limits: High-TCR-expressing cells could be over-represented by cDNA sequencing. More deletions and fewer insertions at VDJ junctions were found in patients with type 1 diabetes. People with Type 1 diabetes carried modestly yet significantly shorter TCRB CDR3s in all four CD4+ subsets.

The clonotype comes from a man younger than 35 in good health. This rearrangement joins TRBV2 to TRBJ1-1; 7 bases are shared with TRBD1. Sequencing input: central memory CD4+ T cells from blood. Here the CDR3 DNA reads TGTGCCAGCAAAACCAGGACAGGCACCCACACGGGTGAAGCTTTCTTT. This gives the protein CASKTRTGTHTGEAFF.